These 16 T cell receptor beta chains came from one sample sequenced in a study of T-cell reconstitution after alpha-beta-depleted transplantation in children. Unique molecular identifiers were incorporated when the TCRbeta library was constructed. TCRdb called the PCR reads again in MiXCR, with one record for every CDR3 protein. Of more than 75,000 distinct CDR3 sequences listed, around 22% are singletons. Sequencing was performed on PBMCs, taken before TCRalphabeta/CD19-depleted stem cell transplant. These receptors all stem from a boy younger than 10 with acute lymphoblastic leukemia, due to receive a stem cell transplant.

This clonotype was observed many times. One junction end does not reproduce the germline sequence, and a read error may be involved. The chain employs TRBV12-3 or TRBV12-4 and TRBJ2-1, with TRBD1 as a possible D gene (6 bases). This CDR3 contains 12 residues. The CDR3 sequence: CASSLMGASVIF. CDR3 nucleotides: TGTGCCAGCAGTTTAATGGGGGCGTCGGTAATCTTC.

This clonotype appeared a few times. The DNA of the CDR3 is TGCAGTGCGGAGCGGAGGGCGGGAGGCCGCAATGAGCAGTTCTTC. Protein: CSAERRAGGRNEQFF. V and J are TRBV20-1 and TRBJ2-1; 8 bases match TRBD2. This CDR3 is built from 15 residues. CDR1 is DFQATT and CDR2 is SNEGSKA in the germline V gene (reference sequence). V shed 6 bases, J shed 6 bases, and the junction held 13 bases outside the gene matches.

This clonotype was detected ten times or more. CDR3 region: CASSFWTSGNTGELFF. The CDR3 coding sequence is TGTGCCAGCAGTTTCTGGACTAGCGGGAACACCGGGGAGCTGTTTTTT. This chain connects TRBV28 to TRBJ2-2, with 10 bases aligning to TRBD2. The V and J ends lost 3 bases and 1 base, in that order; junction bases with no gene match: 2. This CDR3 is built from 16 residues. Germline assignment: CDR1 MDHEN and CDR2 SYDVKM.

This clonotype was detected a few times. The CDR3 is CSAKTQGDQPQHF. The CDR3 DNA sequence: TGCAGTGCTAAAACACAGGGGGATCAGCCCCAGCATTTT. The V and J genes are TRBV20-1 and TRBJ1-5, with 8 positions matching TRBD1. V lost 4 bases to trimming and J lost 5 bases; unmatched junction nucleotides: 4. Per germline, CDR1 DFQATT and CDR2 SNEGSKA (reference sequence). This CDR3 contains 13 residues.

The sample holds a few counts of this clonotype. The V call is TRBV18, the J call TRBJ2-2, with 7 bases fitting TRBD1. Losses at the gene ends were 4 bases for V and 1 base for J; bases not matched to a gene: 0. CDR1 is KGHSH and CDR2 is LQKENI in the germline V gene. The CDR3 is 14 residues long. The CDR3 sequence: CASSRTGNTGELFF. CDR3 nucleotides: TGTGCCAGCTCACGGACAGGGAACACCGGGGAGCTGTTTTTT.

In regard to this clonotype: Since a much larger clone is just one base distant, this may be a read error. The V gene is TRBV4-1, the J gene TRBJ2-3; no clear D gene. CDR1 and CDR2 (germline): MGHRA, YSYEKL. The CDR3 length is 13 residues. The CDR3 loop reads CARSQDPTYTQYF. In DNA, the CDR3 is TGCGCCAGAAGCCAAGATCCCACCTATACGCAGTATTTT.

This clonotype was counted a few times. The chain couples TRBV20-1 to TRBJ2-7; D is ambiguous. Trimming took 6 bases from V and 0 from J, leaving 15 bases between them. Looked up from germline, CDR1 is DFQATT and CDR2 is SNEGSKA (reference sequence). The CDR3 length is 14 residues. DNA of the CDR3: TGCAGTGCCCGGAGCGCGGCGACCTCCTACGAGCAGTACTTC. Its protein is CSARSAATSYEQYF.

A few counts support this clonotype. The chain uses TRBV5-1 and TRBJ2-3; D is unresolved. Germline lookup yields CDR1 SGHRS and CDR2 YFSETQ. This CDR3 region has 15 residues. The ends were cut back, 0 bases at V and 0 bases at J, with 8 bases in the middle. CDR3 in amino acids: CASSLAQQSTDTQYF. DNA of the CDR3: TGCGCCAGCAGCTTGGCCCAACAGAGCACAGATACGCAGTATTTT. The complete variable domain, with remaining parts taken from reference TRBV5-1 and TRBJ2-3, reads KAGVTQTPRYLIKTRGQQVTLSCSPISGHRSVSWYQQTPGQGLQFLFEYFSETQRNKGNFPGRFSGRQFSNSRSEMNVSTLELGDSALYLCASSLAQQSTDTQYFGPGTRLTVL.

This CDR3 reads CSASPQQDKGVRGDSNQPQHF. CDR3 nucleotides: TGCAGTGCTAGTCCCCAGCAAGATAAAGGGGTTAGGGGTGATAGCAATCAGCCCCAGCATTTT. V gene TRBV20-1 combines with J gene TRBJ1-5, with D possibly being TRBD1 (5 bases). Germline CDR1 reads DFQATT; CDR2 reads SNEGSKA (reference sequence). The CDR3 is 21 residues long. The V end lost 3 bases, the J end lost 0 bases, and 30 bases lay between the germline ends.

The chain uses TRBV13 and TRBJ2-7; D possibly corresponds to TRBD1 (6 bases). V was clipped by 5 bases and J by 0 bases, with 14 bases between them. Per the germline V gene, CDR1 is PRHDT and CDR2 is FYEKMQ (reference sequence). The CDR3 is 15 amino acids. CDR3 bases: TGTGCCAGCAGCGTAACCAGGGGAAGCTCCTACGAGCAGTACTTC. It is translated as CASSVTRGSSYEQYF.

This sequence joins TRBV7-9 and TRBJ2-3; tentative D call: TRBD1 (6 bases). Per germline, CDR1 SEHNR and CDR2 FQNEAQ (reference sequence). The CDR3 has 14 residues. The ends were cut back, 5 bases at V and 4 bases at J, with 13 bases in the middle. The CDR3 sequence is CASSPTGFADTQYF. In DNA, the CDR3 is TGTGCCAGCAGCCCTACAGGGTTTGCAGATACGCAGTATTTT.

The CDR3 DNA reads as TGTGCCAGCAGCTTGAGGGGTACCGGGACTAGCGGCTACAATGAGCAGTTCTTC. Encoded protein: CASSLRGTGTSGYNEQFF. The rearrangement uses TRBV11-2 and TRBJ2-1; 11 bases fit TRBD2. Germline V gene sequence: CDR1 SGHAT, CDR2 FQNNGV. The CDR3 extends over 18 amino acids. Unmatched junction bases numbered 10, after V lost 3 bases and J lost 3 bases. Supplemented by reference TRBV11-2 and TRBJ2-1, the full variable domain reads EAGVAQSPRYKIIEKRQSVAFWCNPISGHATLYWYQQILGQGPKLLIQFQNNGVVDDSQLPKDRFSAERLKGVDSTLKIQPAKLEDSAVYLCASSLRGTGTSGYNEQFFGPGTRLTVL.

CDR3 sequence: CASSKRGGDTDTQYF. Written as DNA, the CDR3 is TGTGCCAGCAGCAAAAGGGGGGGGGACACAGATACGCAGTATTTT. V usage is TRBV7-9 and J usage is TRBJ2-3, with a possible D match to TRBD2 (7 bases). V was cut by 5 bases and J by 2 bases, with 14 bases left in between. CDR1 and CDR2 from the germline V gene are SEHNR and FQNEAQ (reference sequence). The CDR3 runs to 15 residues. Drawing the rest from reference TRBV7-9 and TRBJ2-3, the complete variable domain is DTGVSQNPRHKITKRGQNVTFRCDPISEHNRLYWYRQTLGQGPEFLTYFQNEAQLEKSRLLSDRFSAERPKGSFSTLEIQRTEQGDSAMYLCASSKRGGDTDTQYFGPGTRLTVL.

This clonotype was found a few times. This rearrangement joins TRBV11-2 to TRBJ2-7; D not certain. Trimming took off 4 bases at V and 3 bases at J, with 7 bases between the two ends. The length of the CDR3 is 12 residues. CDR1 and CDR2 from the germline V gene are SGHAT and FQNNGV. The chain's CDR3 is CASSYTRYEQYF. The CDR3 bases are TGTGCCAGCAGCTACACTCGCTACGAGCAGTACTTC.

This clonotype was seen at least ten times. The chain carries TRBV7-3 and TRBJ1-5; no clear D gene. The germline CDR1 and CDR2 sequences are SGHTA and FQGTGA. The length of the CDR3 is 13 residues. The V end was cut by 3 bases, the J end by 3 bases, with 6 bases between. CDR3 coding DNA: TGTGCCAGCAGCTTGGGAATCAATCAGCCCCAGCATTTT. It codes for CASSLGINQPQHF.

This clonotype was observed a handful of times. The rearrangement joins TRBV20-1 to TRBJ1-5; D gene unclear. The V gene lost 0 bases and the J gene lost 11 bases, with 8 bases spanning the gap. From germline, CDR1 is DFQATT and CDR2 SNEGSKA (reference sequence). CDR3 length equals 11 residues. Here the CDR3 reads CSARDESAQHF. CDR3 DNA: TGCAGTGCTAGAGATGAGTCGGCCCAGCATTTT.